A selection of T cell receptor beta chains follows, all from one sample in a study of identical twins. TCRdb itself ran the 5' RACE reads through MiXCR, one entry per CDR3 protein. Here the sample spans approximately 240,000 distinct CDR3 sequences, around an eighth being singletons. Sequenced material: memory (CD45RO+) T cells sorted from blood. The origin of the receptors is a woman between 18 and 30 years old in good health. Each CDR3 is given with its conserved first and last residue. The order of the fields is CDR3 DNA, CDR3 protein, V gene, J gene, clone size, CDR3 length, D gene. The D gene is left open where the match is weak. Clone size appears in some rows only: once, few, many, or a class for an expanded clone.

TGTGCCAGTAGTATCCCAAGACAGTTGTGGTCTGAAGCTTTCTTT	CASSIPRQLWSEAFF	TRBV19	TRBJ1-1	-	15	-
TGCAGTGCCAGATGGGGGGAAGAGACCCAGTACTTC	CSARWGEETQYF	TRBV20-1	TRBJ2-5	few	12	-
TGTGCCAGCAGCAAGGACATCGCCACTGAAGCTTTCTTT	CASSKDIATEAFF	TRBV7-8	TRBJ1-1	few	13	-
TGCAGTGCTAGATTCGGACAGTACAATCAGCCCCAGCATTTT	CSARFGQYNQPQHF	TRBV20-1	TRBJ1-5	many	14	-
TGCGCCAGCAGCTTGGGGACTAGCCCTTCACCGGGCACAGATACGCAGTATTTT	CASSLGTSPSPGTDTQYF	TRBV5-1	TRBJ2-3	-	18	TRBD2
TGCGCCAGCAGCTTGGAGGACAGGGCTGAGACCCAGTACTTC	CASSLEDRAETQYF	TRBV5-1	TRBJ2-5	few	14	TRBD1
TGTGCCACCAGCAGAGCTCGGGAGCCCCAGCATTTT	CATSRAREPQHF	TRBV15	TRBJ1-5	-	12	-
TGTGCCAGCAGTTCATCTAGCGGGCCTGGGAGCGGGGAGCTGTTTTTT	CASSSSSGPGSGELFF	TRBV6-5	TRBJ2-2	few	16	TRBD2
TGTGCCAGCAGTTTGAACGGGGGTCCGGCTGGCTACACCTTC	CASSLNGGPAGYTF	TRBV27	TRBJ1-2	few	14	-
TGCGCCAGCAGCTCTGGTCGTCCCGGGGAGCTGTTTTTT	CASSSGRPGELFF	TRBV5-1	TRBJ2-2	-	13	-
TGTGCCAGCAGTTACTCGGGGGCGCGGGGCTACACCTTC	CASSYSGARGYTF	TRBV6-5	TRBJ1-2	few	13	-
TGCGCCAGCAGGACAGGGGTCCAAGAGACCCAGTACTTC	CASRTGVQETQYF	TRBV10-2	TRBJ2-5	-	13	TRBD1
TGTGCCAGCAGTCGCCCCAGGGATCCCTCTGGGGCCAACGTCCTGACTTTC	CASSRPRDPSGANVLTF	TRBV6-1	TRBJ2-6	-	17	-
TGTGCCAGCAGCAATAGTCCGGGGGGGCCAGATACGCAGTATTTT	CASSNSPGGPDTQYF	TRBV7-6	TRBJ2-3	many	15	TRBD2
TGTGCCAGCAGCCAAGATCAGGGGACGTCTAACTATGGCTACACCTTC	CASSQDQGTSNYGYTF	TRBV4-2	TRBJ1-2	few	16	-
TGTGCCAGCTCACCACTGACTAGCAATGAGCAGTTCTTC	CASSPLTSNEQFF	TRBV18	TRBJ2-1	few	13	-
TGTGCCACCAGTGACGCGGGGGCGGGTACAGATACGCAGTATTTT	CATSDAGAGTDTQYF	TRBV24-1	TRBJ2-3	-	15	-
TGTGCCAGCACAAGACAGGGAATCATCTCTGGGGCCAACGTCCTGACTTTC	CASTRQGIISGANVLTF	TRBV6-1	TRBJ2-6	-	17	TRBD1
TGTGCCAGCAGCCCCGGACAGGGGTTTCCCGGGGAGCTGTTTTTT	CASSPGQGFPGELFF	TRBV11-3	TRBJ2-2	few	15	TRBD1
TGTGCCATCAGGGGGACTAGCGGGGCAGCCTACGAGCAGTACTTC	CAIRGTSGAAYEQYF	TRBV10-3	TRBJ2-7	-	15	TRBD2
TGCGCCAGCAGCTTGTTGGGGACCGAGCAGTACTTC	CASSLLGTEQYF	TRBV5-1	TRBJ2-7	few	12	-
TGTGCCAGCAGGCGACAGGGGGCGTACACTGAAGCTTTCTTT	CASRRQGAYTEAFF	TRBV2	TRBJ1-1	-	14	TRBD1
TGTGCCAGCAGTCCTAGACCGGGACAGACCCAGATCTACGAGCAGTACTTC	CASSPRPGQTQIYEQYF	TRBV3-1	TRBJ2-7	many	17	TRBD1
TGCAGTGCTTTACCACCGGGACTAGAATCCTACGAGCAGTACTTC	CSALPPGLESYEQYF	TRBV20-1	TRBJ2-7	-	15	TRBD2
TGTGCCATCAGTGAGTCGAACGCGGAGACCCAGTACTTC	CAISESNAETQYF	TRBV10-3	TRBJ2-5	many	13	-
TGTGCCAGCAGCCGTGGATTAGGGGCGGACTATGGCTACACCTTC	CASSRGLGADYGYTF	TRBV7-9	TRBJ1-2	-	15	-
TGCGCCAGCAGCTTCGATGGGAATGAGCAGTTCTTC	CASSFDGNEQFF	TRBV5-1	TRBJ2-1	few	12	-
TGTGCCAGCAGCTTAGTGACGGGACAGGGACGGGGTAATGAAAAACTGTTTTTT	CASSLVTGQGRGNEKLFF	TRBV11-2	TRBJ1-4	few	18	TRBD1
TGCAGTGCCGGAGGGCTAGCGGGGTATGATTCCTACAATGAGCAGTTCTTC	CSAGGLAGYDSYNEQFF	TRBV20-1	TRBJ2-1	few	17	TRBD2
TGTGCCAGCAGCGTAGGCCCCTTCACAGATACGCAGTATTTT	CASSVGPFTDTQYF	TRBV9	TRBJ2-3	many	14	-